This T cell receptor (beta chain) was recorded in a study of cytomegalovirus exposure and HLA in healthy donors. As to this clone: The antigen remains unidentified.

Overall study findings and caveats: A classifier reportedly called cytomegalovirus status with high sensitivity and specificity. Analysis was carried out at a later point, and it linked a missense DCLRE1C variant to TCR beta V- and J-gene trimming. For most TCR beta V segments, an earlier analysis put the productive rate at about 87% or about 30% of the time.

The CDR3 spans 14 residues. Germline CDR1 and CDR2: MNHNY and SVGAGI (reference sequence). V was pared by 6 bases and J by 0 bases, with 12 bases between. Use of 60 Vbeta and 13 Jbeta primers characterized the PCR. TCRdb's copy holds only in-frame clones and misses some; the assay was immunoSEQ multiplex PCR. The sample includes under 150,000 clones, around 75% of them seen just once. The chain employs TRBV6-6 and TRBJ2-7; weak D call: TRBD1 (5 bases). This receptor was identified in a woman aged 40 to 50 in good health and CMV-seronegative. Sample: PBMCs. CDR3 in amino acids: CASRAARGSYEQYF. CDR3 coding DNA: TGTGCCAGCAGGGCAGCAAGGGGCTCCTACGAGCAGTACTTC.